This note documents a single T cell receptor (beta chain) sequence. This specimen comes from a study of blood T cell repertoires in COVID-19. Clones were sequenced by immunoSEQ multiplex PCR, and TCRdb holds only the in-frame ones, with some missing. The sample has around 310,000 clones; around nine tenths are singletons. The germline V and J ends were trimmed by 1 base and 12 bases, with 9 bases remaining between them. This CDR3 has 12 amino acids. Sequencing used peripheral blood. The receptor comes from a woman in her 30s with COVID-19, enrolled during active disease. The chain has TRBV12-3 or TRBV12-4 and TRBJ1-4; TRBD1 is a possible D gene (5 bases). CDR3 sequence reads: CASSLGTHELFF. The CDR3 nucleotides read TGTGCCAGCAGTTTAGGGACACACGAACTGTTTTTT.